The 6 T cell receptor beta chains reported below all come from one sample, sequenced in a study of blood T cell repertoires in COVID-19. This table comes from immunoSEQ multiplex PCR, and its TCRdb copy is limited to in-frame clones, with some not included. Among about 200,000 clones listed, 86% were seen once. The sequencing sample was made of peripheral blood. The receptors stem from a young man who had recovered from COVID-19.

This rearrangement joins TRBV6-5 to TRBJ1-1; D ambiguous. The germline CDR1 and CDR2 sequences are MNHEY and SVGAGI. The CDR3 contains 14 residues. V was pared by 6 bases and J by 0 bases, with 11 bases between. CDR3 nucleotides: TGTGCCAGCAGACGGACGGACTTGAACACTGAAGCTTTCTTT. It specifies CASRRTDLNTEAFF.

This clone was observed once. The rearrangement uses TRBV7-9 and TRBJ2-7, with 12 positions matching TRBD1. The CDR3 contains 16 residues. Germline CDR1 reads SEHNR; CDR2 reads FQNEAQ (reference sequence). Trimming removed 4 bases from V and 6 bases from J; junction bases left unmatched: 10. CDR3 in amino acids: CASSSTTRDRGREQYF. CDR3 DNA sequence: TGTGCCAGCAGCTCGACTACACGGGACAGGGGGCGCGAGCAGTACTTC.

The CDR3 coding sequence is TGTGCCAGCAGCAGCACTAGCGGTAGCCCCTACGAGCAGTACTTC. Translated: CASSSTSGSPYEQYF. V is TRBV5-4 and J is TRBJ2-7, with TRBD2 matching 8 bases. The CDR3 has 15 amino acids. Germline assignment: CDR1 SGHNT and CDR2 YYREEE (reference sequence). After removal of 4 bases from V and 2 bases from J, the junction contained 8 bases not matched to a gene. Full variable domain (missing parts from reference TRBV5-4 and TRBJ2-7): ETGVTQSPTHLIKTRGQQVTLRCSSQSGHNTVSWYQQALGQGPQFIFQYYREEENGRGNFPPRFSGLQFPNYSSELNVNALELDDSALYLCASSSTSGSPYEQYFGPGTRLTVT.

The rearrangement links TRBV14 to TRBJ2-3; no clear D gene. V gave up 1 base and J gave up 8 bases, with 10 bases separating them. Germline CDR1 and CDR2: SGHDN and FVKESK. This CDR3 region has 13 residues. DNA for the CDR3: TGTGCCAGCAGCCAAGGCGCAGGTATTACGCAGTATTTT. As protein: CASSQGAGITQYF.

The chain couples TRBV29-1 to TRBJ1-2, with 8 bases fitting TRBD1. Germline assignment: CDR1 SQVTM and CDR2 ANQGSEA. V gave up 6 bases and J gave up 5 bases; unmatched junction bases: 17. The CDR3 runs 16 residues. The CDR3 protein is CSVDWTGKGVGYGYTF. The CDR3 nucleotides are TGCAGCGTCGACTGGACAGGGAAAGGAGTAGGGTATGGCTACACCTTC.

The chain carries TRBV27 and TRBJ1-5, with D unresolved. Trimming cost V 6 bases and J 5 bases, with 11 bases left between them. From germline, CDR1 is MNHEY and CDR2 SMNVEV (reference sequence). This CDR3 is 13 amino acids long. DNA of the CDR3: TGTGCCAGCAGCCTCCCTACTTATCAGCCCCAGCATTTT. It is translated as CASSLPTYQPQHF.